This paragraph reports one T cell receptor (beta chain). The antigen is undetermined. V trimming: 6 bases; J trimming: 8 bases; junction bases outside the gene matches: 4. This CDR3 has 12 amino acids. This sample is part of a study of post-analysis software for immune sequencing data. On the study more broadly: Included courses were relapsing-remitting and secondary progressive multiple sclerosis; progressive-relapsing multiple sclerosis was also included. Study conclusions and caveats: Significantly lower normalized Chao1 diversity was seen in multiple sclerosis patients than in controls. Patients used several TRBV segments, including TRBV5-6, TRBV5-1 and TRBV20-1, more often than controls.

Sequencing libraries made from TCR beta cDNA carried unique molecular identifiers. T cells numbering about 0.9 to 11 million gave rise to a few hundred thousand cDNA molecules. In TCRdb, the PCR reads were re-called with MiXCR into one record per CDR3 protein. In the table there are about 810,000 distinct CDR3 sequences, approximately 50% of which are singletons. The sequence was obtained from a girl between 10 and 17 years old with multiple sclerosis. The specimen sequenced was blood. The chain has TRBV12-3 or TRBV12-4 and TRBJ2-1; 7 nucleotides match TRBD2. The DNA of the CDR3 is TGTGCCAGCAGATACCTAGCGGATGAGCAGTTCTTC. Its translation is CASRYLADEQFF.